Each of the 32 T cell receptor beta chains below was sequenced from the same sample in a study of T cells after somatic rescue of genetic block. Profiled with immunoSEQ multiplex PCR; TCRdb holds only in-frame clones, not every one. In the table there are approximately 70,000 clones, approximately 91% of which are singletons. The specimen sequenced was peripheral blood mononuclear cells (PBMCs). These receptors all stem from a man between 25 and 39 years old.

This chain uses TRBV5-1 with TRBJ1-2, with D tentatively TRBD1 (5 bases). In germline, CDR1 is SGHRS, CDR2 YFSETQ. V lost 4 bases and J 8 bases, leaving 21 bases between the germline ends. The length of the CDR3 is 15 residues. CDR3 DNA sequence: TGCGCCAGCAGCCCCGGTGACAGTAACTGGCCCGGCTACACCTTC. Translating it yields CASSPGDSNWPGYTF.

V usage is TRBV7-9 and J usage is TRBJ2-1; D is undetermined. The germline gives CDR1 SEHNR, CDR2 FQNEAQ (reference sequence). The CDR3 runs to 12 residues. The ends were cut back, 5 bases at V and 9 bases at J, with 11 bases in the middle. The CDR3 is CASSHEAREQFF. CDR3 DNA: TGTGCCAGCAGCCACGAGGCCCGTGAGCAGTTCTTC.

The rearrangement joins TRBV5-6 to TRBJ2-7; D may correspond to TRBD1 or TRBD2 (5 bases each). This CDR3 is built from 14 residues. The ends were cut back, 0 bases at V and 2 bases at J, with 9 bases in the middle. In germline, CDR1 is SGHDT, CDR2 YYEEEE. CDR3 sequence (DNA): TGTGCCAGCAGCTTGGGAGGGGCCGCCTACGAGCAGTACTTC. Translation gives CASSLGGAAYEQYF.

V is TRBV2 and J is TRBJ2-3, with TRBD1 matching 7 bases. The ends lost 5 bases at V and 4 bases at J; junction bases unmatched: 6. The CDR3 sequence is 14 residues long. The germline V gene encodes CDR1 SNHLY and CDR2 FYNNEI. CDR3 region: CASSNRGGPDTQYF. CDR3 bases: TGTGCCAGCAGTAACCGAGGGGGCCCAGATACGCAGTATTTT.

This clone was observed once. The V call is TRBV9, the J call TRBJ2-1, with 7 nucleotides matching TRBD2. CDR3 size: 12 residues. V lost 2 bases and J lost 7; bases outside the gene matches: 0. CDR1 and CDR2 (germline): SGDLS, YYNGEE. CDR3: CASSVRENEQFF. In nucleotides, the CDR3 is TGTGCCAGCAGCGTGCGGGAGAATGAGCAGTTCTTC. Together with reference TRBV9 and TRBJ2-1, the CDR3 gives the full variable domain: DSGVTQTPKHLITATGQRVTLRCSPRSGDLSVYWYQQSLDQGLQFLIQYYNGEERAKGNILERFSAQQFPDLHSELNLSSLELGDSALYFCASSVRENEQFFGPGTRLTVL.

The chain recombines TRBV10-1 with TRBJ2-7; no firm D call. The CDR3 runs 13 residues. Looked up from germline, CDR1 is WNHNN and CDR2 is SYGVQD (reference sequence). Deletions cut 2 bases from V and 3 bases from J, with 8 bases between. The CDR3 coding sequence is TGCGCCAGCAGTGAGGCAACGGACTACGAGCAGTACTTC. Translation gives CASSEATDYEQYF.

The chain joins TRBV5-1 to TRBJ2-5; a weak D match, TRBD1 (7 bases). CDR1 SGHRS and CDR2 YFSETQ come from the germline V gene. This CDR3 spans 16 amino acids. V lost 0 bases, J lost 2 bases, and 14 bases lay in between. The CDR3 region has the DNA TGCGCCAGCAGCTTGGGGAGGGGGCTGGGGCAAGAGACCCAGTACTTC. Its translation is CASSLGRGLGQETQYF.

The chain carries TRBV2 and TRBJ1-5, with D possibly being TRBD1 (6 bases). Germline CDR1 SNHLY, CDR2 FYNNEI. V was clipped by 3 bases and J by 7 bases, with 10 bases between them. The CDR3 spans 13 residues. The CDR3 spells CASSEGAWQPQHF. CDR3 DNA sequence: TGTGCCAGCAGTGAGGGGGCCTGGCAGCCCCAGCATTTT.

This clone was observed once. The chain recombines TRBV9 with TRBJ2-7; a weak D match, TRBD1 (5 bases). CDR3 size: 14 residues. The germline V and J ends were trimmed by 0 bases and 0 bases, with 7 bases remaining between them. The germline V gene encodes CDR1 SGDLS and CDR2 YYNGEE. DNA for the CDR3: TGTGCCAGCAGCGTAGCTGACAGCTCCTACGAGCAGTACTTC. Its translation is CASSVADSSYEQYF.

This chain links TRBV30 with TRBJ2-2, with TRBD2 matching 7 bases. The J segment lost 2 bases and the V segment lost 2 bases, leaving 11 bases of the junction unmatched. Germline loops: CDR1 GTSNPN, CDR2 SVGIG (reference sequence). This CDR3 is 17 amino acids long. For the CDR3, the DNA is TGTGCCTGGAGTCCCGCAGCGAGCGGGGAAAACACCGGGGAGCTGTTTTTT. It translates to CAWSPAASGENTGELFF.

The chain couples TRBV14 to TRBJ1-5; D is unresolved. The germline CDR1 and CDR2 sequences are SGHDN and FVKESK. V dropped 3 bases and J dropped 2 bases, with 8 bases sitting between them. CDR3 length equals 14 residues. CDR3 bases: TGTGCCAGCAGCCAGGGTGAGGGCAATCAGCCCCAGCATTTT. Amino acid sequence: CASSQGEGNQPQHF.

This rearrangement joins TRBV18 to TRBJ2-7; 8 nucleotides align to TRBD1. Germline V CDR1 and CDR2: KGHSH, LQKENI. The J segment lost 7 bases and the V segment lost 3 bases, leaving 14 bases of the junction unmatched. The CDR3 runs to 16 residues. The CDR3 spells CASSPNPGSGGDEQYF. CDR3 DNA sequence: TGTGCCAGCTCACCGAATCCGGGATCAGGGGGCGATGAGCAGTACTTC.

The chain uses TRBV5-5 and TRBJ1-1; D gene ambiguous. The CDR3 contains 14 residues. Per germline, CDR1 SGHKS and CDR2 YYEKEE (reference sequence). Trimming left V 2 bases short and J 2 bases short, with 10 bases between. The CDR3: CASSFVASNTEAFF. The CDR3 DNA reads TGTGCCAGCAGCTTTGTAGCAAGTAACACTGAAGCTTTCTTT.

The chain combines TRBV5-1 with TRBJ2-5; 8 positions agree with TRBD2. Germline V gene sequence: CDR1 SGHRS, CDR2 YFSETQ. Losses at the gene ends were 2 bases for V and 1 base for J; bases not matched to a gene: 7. The CDR3 covers 16 residues. Here the CDR3 reads CASSFSATSGQETQYF. CDR3 DNA sequence: TGCGCCAGCAGCTTTTCGGCAACTAGCGGCCAAGAGACCCAGTACTTC.

The chain employs TRBV27 and TRBJ2-1; 12 nucleotides align to TRBD2. V dropped 3 bases and J dropped 3; count of bases not matched to a gene: 12. CDR3 length equals 19 residues. Germline lookup yields CDR1 MNHEY and CDR2 SMNVEV (reference sequence). The CDR3 protein is CASSFLTSSGRGYYNEQFF. The CDR3, as DNA: TGTGCCAGCAGTTTCCTTACCTCTAGCGGGAGGGGCTACTACAATGAGCAGTTCTTC.

The V call is TRBV4-2, the J call TRBJ1-4; D unclear. V was pared by 4 bases and J by 0 bases, with 9 bases between. CDR3 length: 15 residues. CDR1 and CDR2 from the germline V gene are LGHNA and YNFKEQ. The CDR3 DNA sequence: TGTGCCAGCAGCCGAGACTACCCAACTAATGAAAAACTGTTTTTT. Residues: CASSRDYPTNEKLFF.

The chain links TRBV5-1 to TRBJ2-7, with TRBD2 matching over 13 bases. The CDR3 is 16 residues long. J gave up 4 bases and V 4 bases, and 8 bases lay outside the gene matches. Per the germline V gene, CDR1 is SGHRS and CDR2 is YFSETQ. The CDR3 loop is CASSLGLAGALYEQYF. DNA of the CDR3: TGCGCCAGCAGCCTAGGACTAGCGGGGGCCCTATACGAGCAGTACTTC.

The chain combines TRBV15 with TRBJ2-3; D perhaps matches TRBD2 (6 bases). The ends were cut back, 3 bases at V and 6 bases at J, with 10 bases in the middle. Germline assignment: CDR1 LNHNV and CDR2 YYDKDF (reference sequence). The CDR3 contains 13 residues. The chain's CDR3 is CATSREGWDTQYF. CDR3 in DNA: TGTGCCACCAGCAGGGAGGGGTGGGATACGCAGTATTTT. Based on the CDR3 plus reference TRBV15 and TRBJ2-3, the full variable domain is DAMVIQNPRYQVTQFGKPVTLSCSQTLNHNVMYWYQQKSSQAPKLLFHYYDKDFNNEADTPDNFQSRRPNTSFCFLDIRSPGLGDTAMYLCATSREGWDTQYFGPGTRLTVL.

The chain links TRBV7-2 to TRBJ2-5, with TRBD2 identical over 8 bases. J was trimmed by 1 base and V by 3 bases; bases with no gene match: 7. The CDR3 contains 16 residues. The germline gives CDR1 SGHTA, CDR2 FQGNSA. This chain's CDR3 is CASSLLAGRAQETQYF. The CDR3 DNA follows: TGTGCCAGCAGCTTGCTCGCCGGGAGGGCCCAAGAGACCCAGTACTTC.

This clone appeared a single time. The chain carries TRBV5-1 and TRBJ2-7; a weak D match, TRBD2 (6 bases). The CDR3 is 14 residues long. V gave up 5 bases and J gave up 4 bases, with 16 bases separating them. Germline V CDR1 and CDR2: SGHRS, YFSETQ. CDR3 nucleotide sequence: TGCGCCAGCAGAGGGGCTGGAGGGCCTTACGAGCAGTACTTC. Its translation: CASRGAGGPYEQYF.

This chain connects TRBV19 to TRBJ1-1; possibly TRBD1 for D (5 bases). Germline CDR1 LNHDA, CDR2 SQIVND (reference sequence). The CDR3 consists of 13 residues. V lost 7 bases to trimming and J lost 5 bases, with 14 bases between them. Written as DNA, the CDR3 is TGTGCCAGTAACGACGGGGCTTTAACTGAAGCTTTCTTT. As protein: CASNDGALTEAFF.

The V gene is TRBV7-2, the J gene TRBJ2-3, with 7 bases that match TRBD2. The J segment lost 6 bases and the V segment lost 5 bases, leaving 11 bases of the junction unmatched. The CDR3 consists of 15 residues. Germline CDR1 and CDR2: SGHTA and FQGNSA. CDR3 amino acids: CASSPGLGSADTQYF. The CDR3 DNA reads as TGTGCCAGCAGCCCCGGACTAGGGAGTGCGGATACGCAGTATTTT.

The chain links TRBV28 to TRBJ2-7; possibly TRBD1 or TRBD2 for D (5 bases each). Trimming removed 3 bases at V and 5 bases at J, with 8 bases between. The germline gives CDR1 MDHEN, CDR2 SYDVKM. The CDR3 is made up of 12 amino acids. This chain's CDR3 is CASSLVGDEQYF. CDR3 nucleotides: TGTGCCAGCAGTTTGGTGGGGGACGAGCAGTACTTC.

The V call is TRBV11-1, the J call TRBJ2-5; TRBD2 agrees at 12 bases. The V gene's germline CDR1 is SGHAT and CDR2 FQDESV (reference sequence). J gave up 4 bases and V 3 bases, and 3 bases lay outside the gene matches. This CDR3 contains 15 residues. CDR3 bases: TGTGCCAGCAGCTTTACTAGCGGGGGGCCAGAGACCCAGTACTTC. Amino acid sequence: CASSFTSGGPETQYF.

The CDR3 DNA sequence: TGTGCCAGCCTACCGTCAATCGGCGGCGAGCAGTTCTTC. This encodes CASLPSIGGEQFF. The chain couples TRBV6-5 to TRBJ2-1; D not certain. The CDR3 length is 13 residues. Trimming shortened V by 8 bases and J by 10 bases, and 18 bases separated the two germline ends. Germline lookup yields CDR1 MNHEY and CDR2 SVGAGI.

V usage is TRBV6-5 and J usage is TRBJ2-1; D is undetermined. Germline values: CDR1 MNHEY, CDR2 SVGAGI. Trimming stripped 2 bases from V and 6 bases from J, with 8 bases between. This CDR3 is 13 amino acids long. The CDR3 region has the DNA TGTGCCAGCAGTTACGGTACAACCAATGAGCAGTTCTTC. Translated, it gives CASSYGTTNEQFF.

This chain links TRBV6-5 with TRBJ2-1, with D maybe TRBD2 (6 bases). Germline V CDR1 and CDR2: MNHEY, SVGAGI. Trimming removed 11 bases at V and 6 bases at J, with 14 bases between. The CDR3 sequence is 12 residues long. This chain's CDR3 is CACSEGFNEQFF. DNA of the CDR3: TGTGCCTGTTCGGAGGGATTCAATGAGCAGTTCTTC.

This chain joins TRBV7-2 and TRBJ1-2, with D possibly being TRBD1 (5 bases). CDR3 length: 18 residues. V was trimmed by 5 bases and J by 1 base, leaving 23 bases between them. Germline V gene sequence: CDR1 SGHTA, CDR2 FQGNSA. CDR3 loop: CASSKLGGPQGLNYGYTF. The CDR3 bases are TGTGCCAGCAGCAAGCTTGGGGGACCTCAGGGCCTTAACTATGGCTACACCTTC.

V gene TRBV5-1 combines with J gene TRBJ2-2; 8 bases are a match to TRBD1. Trimming removed 1 base from V and 6 bases from J; junction bases left unmatched: 8. The germline V gene encodes CDR1 SGHRS and CDR2 YFSETQ. The CDR3 runs to 16 residues. This chain's CDR3 is CASSLSQGAIAGELFF. In nucleotides, the CDR3 is TGCGCCAGCAGCTTGTCTCAGGGGGCGATTGCCGGGGAGCTGTTTTTT.

V and J are TRBV9 and TRBJ2-2, with 9 bases identical to TRBD2. Trimming cost V 7 bases and J 3 bases; bases outside gene matches: 4. Germline V gene data show CDR1 as SGDLS and CDR2 as YYNGEE. This CDR3 contains 14 residues. CDR3 in amino acids: CASRSGGHTGELFF. The CDR3 nucleotides read TGTGCCAGCCGGAGCGGGGGGCACACCGGGGAGCTGTTTTTT.

J is TRBJ1-2 and V is TRBV30, with D hard to call. This CDR3 spans 8 amino acids. From germline, CDR1 is GTSNPN and CDR2 SVGIG (reference sequence). Trimming removed 5 bases from V and 12 bases from J, with 7 bases in between. The CDR3 nucleotides read TGTGCCTGGCCAAATCACACCTTC. It codes for CAWPNHTF.

This rearrangement joins TRBV5-4 to TRBJ2-1, with 7 nucleotides matching TRBD2. CDR1 is SGHNT, CDR2 YYREEE, per germline (reference sequence). The CDR3 sequence is 14 residues long. With 2 bases clipped from V and 4 bases from J, the junction kept 3 bases outside the gene matches. DNA for the CDR3: TGTGCCAGCAGCTTCTACGGGGGGTACAATGAGCAGTTCTTC. Its translation is CASSFYGGYNEQFF.